Included here is one T cell receptor (beta chain) sequence, with context. What it recognizes is unknown. The data were taken from a study of T-cell memory formation after mild COVID-19. TCRdb re-called the 5' RACE reads through MiXCR, storing one row per CDR3 protein. The data show roughly 160,000 distinct CDR3 sequences, 11% seen once. The CDR3 extends over 14 amino acids. The germline V gene has CDR1 MNHEY and CDR2 SVGAGI. Trimming pared 0 bases from V and 2 bases from J, leaving 4 bases between. Study-level points and caveats: Mainly in CM and EM were contracting CD4+ clones; CD8+ were in EMRA. Clones shrinking between day 15 and 85 showed a balanced CD4/CD8 split, and those that grew later tilted toward CD4+. In pre-infection memory, a portion of responding clones appeared, which suggested that cross-reactive memory joined. Confirmation of SARS-CoV-2 specificity was lacking for second-wave clones peaking day 37.

This sequence joins TRBV6-5 and TRBJ2-2; D remains ambiguous. The material sequenced was PBMCs or a T cell subset sorted from them (not recorded which). This receptor was obtained from a man aged 18 to 29 who had mild COVID-19 (a few samples of this study predate the infection). Cell type and time point are not known. This CDR3 is CASSYSHNTGELFF. CDR3 coding DNA: TGTGCCAGCAGTTACTCCCATAACACCGGGGAGCTGTTTTTT.